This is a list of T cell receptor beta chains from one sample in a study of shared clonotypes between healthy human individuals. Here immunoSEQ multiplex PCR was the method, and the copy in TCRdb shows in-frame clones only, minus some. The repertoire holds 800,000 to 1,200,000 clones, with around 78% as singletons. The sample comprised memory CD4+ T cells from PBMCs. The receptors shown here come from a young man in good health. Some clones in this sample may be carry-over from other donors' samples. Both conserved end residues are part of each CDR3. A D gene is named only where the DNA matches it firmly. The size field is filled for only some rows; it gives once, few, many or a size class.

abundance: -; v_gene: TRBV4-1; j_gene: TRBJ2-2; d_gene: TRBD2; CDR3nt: TGCGCCAGCAGCCAAGTCATTGCTAGCGGGAGGGCCAGCGCCGGGGAGCTGTTTTTT; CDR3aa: CASSQVIASGRASAGELFF
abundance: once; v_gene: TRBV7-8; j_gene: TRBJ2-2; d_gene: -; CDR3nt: TGTGCCAGCAGCCGTCAGTCCTCTAACACCGGGGAGCTGTTTTTT; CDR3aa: CASSRQSSNTGELFF
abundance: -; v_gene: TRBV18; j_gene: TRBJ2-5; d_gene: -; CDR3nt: TGTGCCAGCTCACCCCGGTCCCTCCAGGAGACCCAGTACTTC; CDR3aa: CASSPRSLQETQYF
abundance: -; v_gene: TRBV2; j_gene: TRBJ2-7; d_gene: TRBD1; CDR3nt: TGTGCCAGCCAACCCCGAGGCACAGGGGCATACGAGCAGTACTTC; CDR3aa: CASQPRGTGAYEQYF
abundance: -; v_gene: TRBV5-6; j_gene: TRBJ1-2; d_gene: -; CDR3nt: TGTGCCAGCAGCTTGAGGGGGGCAGGGAACTATGGCTACACCTTC; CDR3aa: CASSLRGAGNYGYTF
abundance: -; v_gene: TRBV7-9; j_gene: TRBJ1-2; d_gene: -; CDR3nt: TGTGCCAGCAGTTTAAACCAGGGTACTACAAACTATGGCTACACCTTC; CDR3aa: CASSLNQGTTNYGYTF
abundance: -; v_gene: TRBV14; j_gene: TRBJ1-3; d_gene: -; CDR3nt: TGTGCCAGCAGCCCATTCACAGGCTCTGGAAACACCATATATTTT; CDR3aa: CASSPFTGSGNTIYF
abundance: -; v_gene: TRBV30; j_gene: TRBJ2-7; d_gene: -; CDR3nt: TGTGCCTGGAGAGGGGCGGCGAATTACGAGCAGTACTTC; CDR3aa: CAWRGAANYEQYF
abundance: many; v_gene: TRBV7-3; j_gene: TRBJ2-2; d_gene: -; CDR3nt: TGTGCCAGCAGCTTAAGGGTGGCTGGCGCGAACACCGGGGAGCTGTTTTTT; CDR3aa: CASSLRVAGANTGELFF
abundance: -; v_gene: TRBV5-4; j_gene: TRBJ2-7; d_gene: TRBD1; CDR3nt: TGTGCCAGCAGCCCCGGGACAGGGCGCTCCTACGAGCAGTACTTC; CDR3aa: CASSPGTGRSYEQYF
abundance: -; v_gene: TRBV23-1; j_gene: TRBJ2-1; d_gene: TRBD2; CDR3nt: TGCGCCAGCATCGGGATTAGCGGGAGGGGGGGTGAGCAGTTCTTC; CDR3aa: CASIGISGRGGEQFF
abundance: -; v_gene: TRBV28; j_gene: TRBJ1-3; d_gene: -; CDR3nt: TGTGCCAGCAGTTTGCGCCCCCAGGGGCACACCATATATTTT; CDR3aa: CASSLRPQGHTIYF
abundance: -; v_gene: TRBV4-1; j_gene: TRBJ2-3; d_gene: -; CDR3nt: TGCGCCAGCAGCCAAGCCGATAGCACAGATACGCAGTATTTT; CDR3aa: CASSQADSTDTQYF
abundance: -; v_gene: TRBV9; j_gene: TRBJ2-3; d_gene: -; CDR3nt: TGTGCCAGCAGCCTAGGAAGTGGGGGCACAGATACGCAGTATTTT; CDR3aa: CASSLGSGGTDTQYF
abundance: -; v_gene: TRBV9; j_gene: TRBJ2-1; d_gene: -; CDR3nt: TGTGCCAGCAGCGTTGGGTATGGGAACGCCCACAATGAGCAGTTCTTC; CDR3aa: CASSVGYGNAHNEQFF
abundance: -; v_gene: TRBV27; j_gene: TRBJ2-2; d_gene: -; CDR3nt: TGTGCCAGCAGTTCCGCGGCGGCACCCGGCACCGGGGAGCTGTTTTTT; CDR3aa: CASSSAAAPGTGELFF
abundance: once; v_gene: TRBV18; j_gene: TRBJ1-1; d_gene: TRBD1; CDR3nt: TGTGCCAGCTCACCGAGTTCGGGACAGGGGGCTTCGAACACTGAAGCTTTCTTT; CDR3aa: CASSPSSGQGASNTEAFF
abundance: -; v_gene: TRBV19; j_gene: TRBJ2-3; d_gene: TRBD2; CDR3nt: TGTGCCAGTAGTATACCCCTTAGCGGGAGACACCCAGATACGCAGTATTTT; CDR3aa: CASSIPLSGRHPDTQYF
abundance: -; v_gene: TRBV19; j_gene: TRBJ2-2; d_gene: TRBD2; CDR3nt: TGTGCCAGCGGACTAGCGGGACGGGGGGAGCTGTTTTTT; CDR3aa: CASGLAGRGELFF
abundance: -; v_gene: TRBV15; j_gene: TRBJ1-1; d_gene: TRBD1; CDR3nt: TGTGCCACCAGCAGAGGACAGGGCGGTAGCACTGAAGCTTTCTTT; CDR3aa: CATSRGQGGSTEAFF
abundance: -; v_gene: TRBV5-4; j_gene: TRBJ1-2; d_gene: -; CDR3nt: TGTGCCAGCAGCCCCGGGGGCCTTAACTATGGCTACACCTTC; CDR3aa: CASSPGGLNYGYTF
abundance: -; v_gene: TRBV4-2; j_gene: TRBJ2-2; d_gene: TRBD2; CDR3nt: TGTGCCAGCAGCAAGGCCCTACTAAGCGGGAGTGTGGACACCGGGGAGCTGTTTTTT; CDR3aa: CASSKALLSGSVDTGELFF
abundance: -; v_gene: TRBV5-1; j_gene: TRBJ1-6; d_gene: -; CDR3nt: TGCGCCAGCAGCTTTCCCGGGGATTCACCCCTCCACTTT; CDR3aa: CASSFPGDSPLHF
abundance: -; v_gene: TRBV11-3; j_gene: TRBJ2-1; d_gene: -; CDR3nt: TGTGCCAGCAGCTCCCATGGGGAGGTGACATATGAGCAGTTCTTC; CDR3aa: CASSSHGEVTYEQFF
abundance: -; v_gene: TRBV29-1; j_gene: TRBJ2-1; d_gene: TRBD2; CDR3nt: TGCAGCGTTATCCGGACTAGCTTCAATGAGCAGTTCTTC; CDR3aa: CSVIRTSFNEQFF
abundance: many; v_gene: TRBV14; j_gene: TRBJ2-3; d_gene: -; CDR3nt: TGTGCCAGCAGCCAAGGGGTGGTGTTAGAAGCTACAGATACGCAGTATTTT; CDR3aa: CASSQGVVLEATDTQYF
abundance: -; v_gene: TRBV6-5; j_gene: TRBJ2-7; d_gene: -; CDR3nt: TGTGCCAGCAGTGCGTTCCAGACCAAGACTTACGAGCAGTACTTC; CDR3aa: CASSAFQTKTYEQYF
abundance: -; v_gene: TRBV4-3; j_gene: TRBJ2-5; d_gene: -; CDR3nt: TGCGCCAGCAGCCAAGTCATGGGGGCAGGGAGGGGAGAGACCCAGTACTTC; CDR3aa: CASSQVMGAGRGETQYF
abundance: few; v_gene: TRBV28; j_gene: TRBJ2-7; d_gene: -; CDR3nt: TGTGCCAGCAGCCGGACCTACGAGCAGTACTTC; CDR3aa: CASSRTYEQYF
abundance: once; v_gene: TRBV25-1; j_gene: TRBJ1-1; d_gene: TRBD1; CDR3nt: TGTGCCAGCAGTGAAGGGACAGGAGCCACACCTGCTTTCTTT; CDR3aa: CASSEGTGATPAFF
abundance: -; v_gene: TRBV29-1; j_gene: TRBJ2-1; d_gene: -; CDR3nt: TGCAGCGTTGAACCGTTTAGTGACGGGCAGTTCTTC; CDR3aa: CSVEPFSDGQFF
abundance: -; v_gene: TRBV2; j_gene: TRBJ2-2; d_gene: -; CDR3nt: TGTGCCAGCTCCGCTGCGAACACCGGGGAGCTGTTTTTT; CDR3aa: CASSAANTGELFF
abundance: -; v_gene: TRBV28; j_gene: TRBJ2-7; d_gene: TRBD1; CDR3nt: TGTGCCAGCAGTTCGCCCGGGACAGCTGCCTACGAGCAGTACTTC; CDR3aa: CASSSPGTAAYEQYF
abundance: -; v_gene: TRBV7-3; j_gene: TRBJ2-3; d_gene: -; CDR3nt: TGTGCCAGCAGCCCCCGGGGCACGGGTACGCAGTATTTT; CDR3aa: CASSPRGTGTQYF
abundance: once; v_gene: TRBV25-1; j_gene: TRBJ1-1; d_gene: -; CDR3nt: TGTGCCAGCAGTGAATTATCGGGATCGAGGGGGGACACTGAAGCTTTCTTT; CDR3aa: CASSELSGSRGDTEAFF
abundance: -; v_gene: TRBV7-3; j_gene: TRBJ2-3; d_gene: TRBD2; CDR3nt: TGTGCCAGCAGCTACCTAGCGGGAGAGACAGATACGCAGTATTTT; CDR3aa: CASSYLAGETDTQYF
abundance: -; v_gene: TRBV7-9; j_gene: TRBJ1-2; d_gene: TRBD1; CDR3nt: TGTGCCAGCAGTTCTCCCTTGGGACAGGACTATGGCTACACCTTC; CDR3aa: CASSSPLGQDYGYTF
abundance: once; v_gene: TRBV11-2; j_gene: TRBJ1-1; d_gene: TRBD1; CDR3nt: TGTGCCAGCAGCGCACAGGGGGGGAACACTGAAGCTTTCTTT; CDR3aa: CASSAQGGNTEAFF
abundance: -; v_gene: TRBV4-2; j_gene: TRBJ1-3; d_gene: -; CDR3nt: TGTGCCAGCAGCCAAGATGGGTTTCGGGTCCAGTCTGGAAACACCATATATTTT; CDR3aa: CASSQDGFRVQSGNTIYF
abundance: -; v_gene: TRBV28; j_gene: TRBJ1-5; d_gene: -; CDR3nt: TGTGCCAGCCTCAAAGGGGGACCCAGCAATCAGCCCCAGCATTTT; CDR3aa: CASLKGGPSNQPQHF
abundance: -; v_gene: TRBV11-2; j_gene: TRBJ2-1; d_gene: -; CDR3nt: TGTGCCAGCAGCTCGATATCTAGATATGAGCAGTTCTTC; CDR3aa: CASSSISRYEQFF
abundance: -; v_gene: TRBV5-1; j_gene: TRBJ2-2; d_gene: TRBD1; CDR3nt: TGCGCCAGCAGCCCAAAGGGACAGGGGATCGCCGGGGAGCTGTTTTTT; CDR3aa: CASSPKGQGIAGELFF
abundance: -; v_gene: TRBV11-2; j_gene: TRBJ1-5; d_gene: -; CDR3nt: TGTGCCAGCAGCCTAAGGGGGGATCAGCCCCAGCATTTT; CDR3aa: CASSLRGDQPQHF
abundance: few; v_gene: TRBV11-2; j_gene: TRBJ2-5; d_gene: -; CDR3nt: TGTGCCAGCAGGCCTAGCCGCGGGGAGAGTGAGACCCAGTACTTC; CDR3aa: CASRPSRGESETQYF
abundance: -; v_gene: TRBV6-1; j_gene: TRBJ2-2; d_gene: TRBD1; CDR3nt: TGTGCCAGCAGGCCACAGGGGGGTACCGGGGAGCTGTTTTTT; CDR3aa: CASRPQGGTGELFF
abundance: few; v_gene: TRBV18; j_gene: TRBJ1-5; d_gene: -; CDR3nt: TGTGCCAGCTCACCCACAGGGAGTGGCAATCAGCCCCAGCATTTT; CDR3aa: CASSPTGSGNQPQHF
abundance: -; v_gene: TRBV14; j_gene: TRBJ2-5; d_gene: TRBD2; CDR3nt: TGTGCCAGCAGCTACCGGACTAGCGGGAGGGGTTTGGAGACCCAGTACTTC; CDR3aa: CASSYRTSGRGLETQYF
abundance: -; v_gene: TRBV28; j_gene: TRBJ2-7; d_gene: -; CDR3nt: TGTGCCAGCAGTCCCGCTCGGGGGGAGCAGTACTTC; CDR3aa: CASSPARGEQYF
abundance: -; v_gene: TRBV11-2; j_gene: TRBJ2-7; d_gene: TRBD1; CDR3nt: TGTGCCAGCAGCAATCTCCGGGGACAGGGGTACCACGAGCAGTACTTC; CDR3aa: CASSNLRGQGYHEQYF
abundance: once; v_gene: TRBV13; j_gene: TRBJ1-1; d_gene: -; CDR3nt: TGTGCCAGCAGCTTATCCAGGGCCACTGAAGCTTTCTTT; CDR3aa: CASSLSRATEAFF
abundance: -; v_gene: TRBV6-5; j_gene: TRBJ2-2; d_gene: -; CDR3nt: TGTGCCAGCAGTTACTCCCATCTCACCGGGGAGCTGTTTTTT; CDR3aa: CASSYSHLTGELFF
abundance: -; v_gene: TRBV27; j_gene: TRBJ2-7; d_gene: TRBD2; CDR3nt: TGTGCCAGCAGTTCAGCGGGGGCCGGGACCTACGAGCAGTACTTC; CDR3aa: CASSSAGAGTYEQYF